This TCR beta chain was identified in a study of T-cell memory formation after mild COVID-19. Overall study: Among the donors, TCR clusters were largely specific to each donor.

MiXCR was run by TCRdb on the 5' RACE reads, yielding one entry per CDR3 protein. The table includes about 540,000 distinct CDR3 sequences, 20% detected once. The CDR3 length is 13 residues. Germline V gives CDR1 LGHDT, CDR2 YNNKEL (reference sequence). V dropped 4 bases and J dropped 8 bases, with 14 bases sitting between them. The source of this sequence is an adult woman who had mild COVID-19 (a few samples of this study predate the infection). Cell type and time point are not known. The rearrangement links TRBV3-1 to TRBJ1-2, with D possibly matching TRBD1 (5 bases). Sequenced material: PBMCs or a T cell subset sorted from them (not recorded which). The CDR3 is CASSPGISEGYTF. The CDR3 DNA sequence: TGTGCCAGCAGCCCAGGGATCTCGGAGGGCTACACCTTC.